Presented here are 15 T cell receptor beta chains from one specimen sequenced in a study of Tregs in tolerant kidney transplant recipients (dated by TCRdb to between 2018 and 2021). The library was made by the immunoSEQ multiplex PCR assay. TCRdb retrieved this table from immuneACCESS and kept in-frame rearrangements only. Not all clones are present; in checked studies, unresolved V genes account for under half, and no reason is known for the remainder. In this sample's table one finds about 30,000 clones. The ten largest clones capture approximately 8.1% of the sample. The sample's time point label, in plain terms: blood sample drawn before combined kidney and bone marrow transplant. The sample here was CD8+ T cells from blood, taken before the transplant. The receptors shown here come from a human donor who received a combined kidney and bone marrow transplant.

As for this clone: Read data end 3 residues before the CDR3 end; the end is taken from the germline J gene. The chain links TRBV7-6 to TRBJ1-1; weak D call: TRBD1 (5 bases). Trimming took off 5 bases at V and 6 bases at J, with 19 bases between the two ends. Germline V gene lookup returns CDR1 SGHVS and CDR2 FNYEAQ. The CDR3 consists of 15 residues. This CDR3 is CASSPPNRPASEAFF. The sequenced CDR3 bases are TGTGCCAGCAGCCCCCCGAACAGGCCAGCCTCTGAA.

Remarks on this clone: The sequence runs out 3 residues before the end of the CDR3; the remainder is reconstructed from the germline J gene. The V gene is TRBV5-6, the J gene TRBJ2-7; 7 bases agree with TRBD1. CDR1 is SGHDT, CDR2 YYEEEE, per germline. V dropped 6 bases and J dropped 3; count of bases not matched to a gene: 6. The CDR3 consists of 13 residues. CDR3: CASNQGVGYEQYF. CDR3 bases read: TGTGCCAGCAACCAGGGGGTAGGCTACGAG.

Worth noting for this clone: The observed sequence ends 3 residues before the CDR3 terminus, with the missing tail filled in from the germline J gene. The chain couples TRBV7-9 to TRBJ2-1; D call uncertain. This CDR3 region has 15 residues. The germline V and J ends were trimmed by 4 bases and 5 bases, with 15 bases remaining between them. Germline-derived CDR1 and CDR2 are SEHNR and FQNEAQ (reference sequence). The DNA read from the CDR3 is TGTGCCAGCAGCTCCTATGCACCACCCCACAATGAG. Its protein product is CASSSYAPPHNE. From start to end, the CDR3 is CASSSYAPPHNEQFF.

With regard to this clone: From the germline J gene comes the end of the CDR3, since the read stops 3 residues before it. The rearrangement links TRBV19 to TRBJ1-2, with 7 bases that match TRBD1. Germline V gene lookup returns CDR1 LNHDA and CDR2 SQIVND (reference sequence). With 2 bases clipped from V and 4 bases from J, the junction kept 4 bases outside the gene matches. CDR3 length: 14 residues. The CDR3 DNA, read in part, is TGTGCCAGTAGTATACCGACAGGGCCCTATGGC. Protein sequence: CASSIPTGPYG. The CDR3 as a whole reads CASSIPTGPYGYTF.

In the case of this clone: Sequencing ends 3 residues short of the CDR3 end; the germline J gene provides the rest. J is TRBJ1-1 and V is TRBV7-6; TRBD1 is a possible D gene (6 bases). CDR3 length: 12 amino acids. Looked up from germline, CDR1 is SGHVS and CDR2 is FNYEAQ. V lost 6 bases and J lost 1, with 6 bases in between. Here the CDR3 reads CASRGANTEAFF. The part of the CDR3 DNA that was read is TGTGCCAGCAGGGGGGCGAACACTGAA.

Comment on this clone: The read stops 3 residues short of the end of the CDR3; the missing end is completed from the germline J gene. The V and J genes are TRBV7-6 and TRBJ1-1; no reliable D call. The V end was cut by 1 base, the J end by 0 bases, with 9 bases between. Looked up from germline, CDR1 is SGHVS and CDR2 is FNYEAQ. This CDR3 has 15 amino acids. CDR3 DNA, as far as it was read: TGTGCCAGCAGCTTAGTGTCAGACATGAACACTGAA. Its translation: CASSLVSDMNTE. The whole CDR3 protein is CASSLVSDMNTEAFF.

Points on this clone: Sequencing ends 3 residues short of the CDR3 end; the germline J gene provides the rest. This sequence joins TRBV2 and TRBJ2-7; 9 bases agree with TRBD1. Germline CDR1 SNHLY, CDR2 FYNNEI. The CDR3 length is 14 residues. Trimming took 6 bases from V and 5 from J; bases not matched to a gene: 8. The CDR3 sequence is CASSPGQGGDEQYF. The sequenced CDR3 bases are TGTGCCAGCAGCCCGGGACAGGGTGGCGACGAG.

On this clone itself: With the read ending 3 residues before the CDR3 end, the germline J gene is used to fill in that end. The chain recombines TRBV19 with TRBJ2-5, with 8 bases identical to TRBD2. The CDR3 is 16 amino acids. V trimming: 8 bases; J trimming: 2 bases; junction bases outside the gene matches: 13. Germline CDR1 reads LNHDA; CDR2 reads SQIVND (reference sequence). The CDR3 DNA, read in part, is TGTGCCAGTGCCCCTTGGGTAGCGGGGCTTCAAGAGACC. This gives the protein CASAPWVAGLQET. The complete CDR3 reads CASAPWVAGLQETQYF.

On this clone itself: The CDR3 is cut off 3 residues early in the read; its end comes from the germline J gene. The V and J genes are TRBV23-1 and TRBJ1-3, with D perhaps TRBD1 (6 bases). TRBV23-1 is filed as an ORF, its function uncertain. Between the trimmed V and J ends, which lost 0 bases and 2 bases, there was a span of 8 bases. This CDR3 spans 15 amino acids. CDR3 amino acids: CASSQSGTPGNTIYF. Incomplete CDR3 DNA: TGCGCCAGCAGTCAATCGGGGACACCTGGAAACACC.

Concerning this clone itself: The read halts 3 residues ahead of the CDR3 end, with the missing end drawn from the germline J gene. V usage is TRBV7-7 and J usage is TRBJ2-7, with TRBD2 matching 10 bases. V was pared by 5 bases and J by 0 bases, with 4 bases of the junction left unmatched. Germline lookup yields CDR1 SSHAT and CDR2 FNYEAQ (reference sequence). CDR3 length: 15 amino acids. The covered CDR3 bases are TGTGCCAGCAGCCCACTAGCGGGGCCCTCCTACGAG. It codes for CASSPLAGPSYE. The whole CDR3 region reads CASSPLAGPSYEQYF.

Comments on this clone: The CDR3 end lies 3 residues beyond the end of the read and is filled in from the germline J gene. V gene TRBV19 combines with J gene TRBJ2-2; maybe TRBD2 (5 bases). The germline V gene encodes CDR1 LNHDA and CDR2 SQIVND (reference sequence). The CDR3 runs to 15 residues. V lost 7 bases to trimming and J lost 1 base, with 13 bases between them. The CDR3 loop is CASTLLAVNTGELFF. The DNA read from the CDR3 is TGTGCCAGTACCCTTCTAGCCGTGAACACCGGGGAG.

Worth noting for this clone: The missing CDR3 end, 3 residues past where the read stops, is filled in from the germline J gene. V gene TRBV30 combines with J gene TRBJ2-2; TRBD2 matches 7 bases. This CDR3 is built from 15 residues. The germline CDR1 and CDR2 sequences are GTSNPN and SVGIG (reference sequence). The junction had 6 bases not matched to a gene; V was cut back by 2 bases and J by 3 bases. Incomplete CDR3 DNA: TGTGCCTGGAGTCCCCTAGCGGATTACACCGGGGAG. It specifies CAWSPLADYTGE. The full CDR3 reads CAWSPLADYTGELFF.

CDR3 in amino acids: CASSEIGGEQYF. The covered CDR3 bases are TGTGCCAGCAGTGAAATCGGTGGCGAG. V gene TRBV6-1 combines with J gene TRBJ2-7; D gene unclear. From the germline J gene comes the end of the CDR3, since the read stops 3 residues before it. The CDR3 has 12 amino acids. The V end was cut by 2 bases, the J end by 6 bases, with 8 bases between. Germline CDR1 is MNHNS and CDR2 is SASEGT.

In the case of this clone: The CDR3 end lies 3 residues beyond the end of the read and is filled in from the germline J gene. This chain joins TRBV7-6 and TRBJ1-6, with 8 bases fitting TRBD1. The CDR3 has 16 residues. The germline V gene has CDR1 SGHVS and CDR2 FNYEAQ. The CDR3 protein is CASSSGQGGELSALHF. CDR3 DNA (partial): TGTGCCAGCAGCTCCGGACAGGGCGGGGAGTTGTCGGCC.

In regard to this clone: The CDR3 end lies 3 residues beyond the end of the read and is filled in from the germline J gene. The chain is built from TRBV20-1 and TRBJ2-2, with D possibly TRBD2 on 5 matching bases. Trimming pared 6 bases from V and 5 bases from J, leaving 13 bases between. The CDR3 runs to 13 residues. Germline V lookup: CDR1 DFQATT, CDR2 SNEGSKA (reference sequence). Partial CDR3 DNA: TGCAGTGCCCGTACTAGTGGTACCGGGGAG. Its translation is CSARTSGTGE. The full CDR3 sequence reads CSARTSGTGELFF.